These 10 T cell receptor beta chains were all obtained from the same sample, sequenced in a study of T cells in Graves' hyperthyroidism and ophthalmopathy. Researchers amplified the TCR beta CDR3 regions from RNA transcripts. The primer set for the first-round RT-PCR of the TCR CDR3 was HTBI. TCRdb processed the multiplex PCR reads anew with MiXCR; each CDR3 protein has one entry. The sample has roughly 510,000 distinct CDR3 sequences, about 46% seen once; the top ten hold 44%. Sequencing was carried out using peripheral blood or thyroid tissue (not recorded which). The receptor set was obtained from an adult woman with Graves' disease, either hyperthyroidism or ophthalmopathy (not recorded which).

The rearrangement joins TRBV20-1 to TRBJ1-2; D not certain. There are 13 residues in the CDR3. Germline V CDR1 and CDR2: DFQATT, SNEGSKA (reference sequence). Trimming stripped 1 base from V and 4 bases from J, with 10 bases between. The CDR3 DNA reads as TGCAGTGCTAGAGGTGTTGGAGGCTATGGCTACACCTTC. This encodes CSARGVGGYGYTF.

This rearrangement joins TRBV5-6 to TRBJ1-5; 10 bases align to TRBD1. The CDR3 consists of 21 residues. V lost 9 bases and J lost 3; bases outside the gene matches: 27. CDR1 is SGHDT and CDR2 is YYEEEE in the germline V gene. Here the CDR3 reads CATRTGTGASSSSRNNQPQHF. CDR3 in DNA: TGTGCCACCCGAACCGGGACAGGGGCCAGCAGCTCGAGCAGAAACAATCAGCCCCAGCATTTT.

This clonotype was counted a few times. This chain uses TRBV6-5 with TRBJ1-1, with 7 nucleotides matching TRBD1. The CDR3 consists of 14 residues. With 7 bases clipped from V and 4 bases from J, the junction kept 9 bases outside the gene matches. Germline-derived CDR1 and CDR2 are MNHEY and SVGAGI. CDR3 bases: TGTGCCAGCACTGATAGACAGGGACGCACTGAAGCTTTCTTT. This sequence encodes CASTDRQGRTEAFF.

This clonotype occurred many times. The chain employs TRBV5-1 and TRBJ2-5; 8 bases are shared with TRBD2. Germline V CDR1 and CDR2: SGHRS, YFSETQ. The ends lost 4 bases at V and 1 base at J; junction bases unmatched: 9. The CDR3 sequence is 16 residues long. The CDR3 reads CASSSRRGGTQETQYF. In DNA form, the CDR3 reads TGCGCCAGCAGCAGCCGTCGGGGGGGGACCCAAGAGACCCAGTACTTC.

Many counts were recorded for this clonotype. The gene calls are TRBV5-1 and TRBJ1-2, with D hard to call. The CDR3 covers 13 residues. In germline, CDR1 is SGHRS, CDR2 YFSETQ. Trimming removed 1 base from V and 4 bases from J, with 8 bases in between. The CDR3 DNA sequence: TGCGCCAGCAGCTTGTTTCCTGGCTATGGCTACACCTTC. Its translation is CASSLFPGYGYTF.

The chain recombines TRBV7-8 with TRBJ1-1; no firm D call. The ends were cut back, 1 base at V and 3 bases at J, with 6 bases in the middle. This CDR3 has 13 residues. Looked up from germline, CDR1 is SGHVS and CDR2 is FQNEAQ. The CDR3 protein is CASSLVTDTEAFF. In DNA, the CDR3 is TGTGCCAGCAGCTTAGTTACAGACACTGAAGCTTTCTTT.

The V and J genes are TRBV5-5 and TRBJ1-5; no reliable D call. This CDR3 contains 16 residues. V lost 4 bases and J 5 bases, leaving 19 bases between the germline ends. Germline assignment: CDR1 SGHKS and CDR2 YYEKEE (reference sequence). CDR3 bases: TGTGCCAGCAGCCACCACGGGCGGGGTTTGCATCAGCCCCAGCATTTT. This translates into CASSHHGRGLHQPQHF.

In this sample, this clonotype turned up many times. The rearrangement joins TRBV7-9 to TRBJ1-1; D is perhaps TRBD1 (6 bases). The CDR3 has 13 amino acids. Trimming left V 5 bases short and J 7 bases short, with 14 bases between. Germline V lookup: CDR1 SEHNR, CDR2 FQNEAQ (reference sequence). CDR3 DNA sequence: TGTGCCAGCAGCCCACAGGGTTGGGATGAAGCTTTCTTT. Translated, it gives CASSPQGWDEAFF.

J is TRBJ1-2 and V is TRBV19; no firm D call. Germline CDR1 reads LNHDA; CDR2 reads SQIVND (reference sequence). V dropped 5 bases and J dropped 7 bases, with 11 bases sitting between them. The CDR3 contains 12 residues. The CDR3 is CASSYGMSGYTF. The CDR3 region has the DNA TGTGCCAGTAGTTATGGGATGAGTGGCTACACCTTC.

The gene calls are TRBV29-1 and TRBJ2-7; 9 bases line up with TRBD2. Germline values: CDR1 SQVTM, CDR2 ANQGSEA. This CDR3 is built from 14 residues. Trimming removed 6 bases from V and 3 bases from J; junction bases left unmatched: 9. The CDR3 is CSVERRGGVYEQYF. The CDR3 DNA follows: TGCAGCGTCGAGAGGCGGGGGGGGGTCTACGAGCAGTACTTC.